Below, 28 T cell receptor beta chains from the same sample are listed, as sequenced in a study of T cell responses to AZD1222 COVID-19 vaccine. Only in-frame clones appear in the TCRdb table, and some are missing; sequencing was by immunoSEQ multiplex PCR. The table has about 150,000 clones, 92% seen once. The sample here was peripheral blood, taken 28 days after the second AZD1222 dose. The receptors stem from an adult who received the AZD1222 COVID-19 vaccine.

This clone was observed a single time. The chain recombines TRBV10-3 with TRBJ2-1; TRBD1 matches 9 bases. V trimming: 8 bases; J trimming: 2 bases; junction bases outside the gene matches: 7. Per the germline V gene, CDR1 is ENHRY and CDR2 is SYGVKD. This CDR3 has 15 amino acids. CDR3 region: CAIAGTGRPYNEQFF. CDR3 sequence (DNA): TGTGCCATCGCCGGGACAGGGAGGCCCTACAATGAGCAGTTCTTC.

The J gene is TRBJ2-5, the V gene TRBV28, with 10 bases aligning to TRBD1. The J segment lost 4 bases and the V segment lost 7 bases, leaving 6 bases of the junction unmatched. CDR3 length equals 14 residues. Germline CDR1 and CDR2: MDHEN and SYDVKM. This CDR3 is CASTRGQGGETQYF. CDR3 bases: TGTGCCAGCACCCGTGGACAGGGGGGAGAGACCCAGTACTTC.

The chain recombines TRBV7-2 with TRBJ2-7; a possible D gene is TRBD1 (5 bases). The CDR3 consists of 14 residues. Germline values: CDR1 SGHTA, CDR2 FQGNSA. Trimming shortened V by 5 bases and J by 6 bases, and 17 bases separated the two germline ends. CDR3 sequence (DNA): TGTGCCAGCAGCCGTCGCCAAGGGGCGTTCGAGCAGTACTTC. Translated, it gives CASSRRQGAFEQYF.

This clone appeared once. The rearrangement uses TRBV25-1 and TRBJ2-7; the D gene is possibly TRBD2 (5 bases). The ends were cut back, 6 bases at V and 4 bases at J, with 7 bases in the middle. CDR3 size: 11 residues. Germline values: CDR1 MGHDK, CDR2 SYGVNS. In nucleotides, the CDR3 is TGTGCCAGCAGCCGGGATTACGAGCAGTACTTC. Translation gives CASSRDYEQYF.

The chain links TRBV19 to TRBJ1-5, with D uncertain. The germline CDR1 and CDR2 sequences are LNHDA and SQIVND (reference sequence). V lost 3 bases and J lost 4, with 7 bases in between. The CDR3 loop spans 13 amino acids. The CDR3 sequence is CASSMGRNQPQHF. CDR3 in DNA: TGTGCCAGTAGTATGGGTCGGAATCAGCCCCAGCATTTT.

This sequence joins TRBV28 and TRBJ2-7; 10 bases agree with TRBD2. The V gene end was trimmed by 4 bases and the J gene end by 2 bases; junction bases not matched to a gene: 5. The CDR3 has 15 residues. Per germline, CDR1 MDHEN and CDR2 SYDVKM. This CDR3 is CASSSTSGNPYEQYF. Here the CDR3 DNA reads TGTGCCAGCAGTTCCACTAGCGGGAACCCCTACGAGCAGTACTTC.

The rearrangement links TRBV6-2 or TRBV6-3 to TRBJ2-1; 8 positions match TRBD2. The CDR3 consists of 12 residues. The germline CDR1 and CDR2 sequences are MNHEY and SVGEGT. V was pared by 4 bases and J by 9 bases, with 2 bases of the junction left unmatched. Here the CDR3 DNA reads TGTGCCAGCAGTTTGCGGGAGGTTGAGCAGTTCTTC. Amino acid sequence: CASSLREVEQFF.

This rearrangement joins TRBV7-3 to TRBJ2-1, with 7 positions matching TRBD2. Germline V gives CDR1 SGHTA, CDR2 FQGTGA. J gave up 8 bases and V 5 bases, and 6 bases lay outside the gene matches. The CDR3 runs to 13 residues. CDR3 in amino acids: CASSRGRADEQFF. The CDR3 DNA reads as TGTGCCAGCAGCCGAGGGAGGGCCGATGAGCAGTTCTTC.

The chain carries TRBV3-1 (or the pseudogene TRBV3-2) and TRBJ1-2; maybe TRBD1 (6 bases). Germline values: CDR1 LGHDT, CDR2 YNNKEL (reference sequence). V was cut by 4 bases and J by 4 bases, with 19 bases left in between. This CDR3 has 16 amino acids. CDR3 sequence (DNA): TGTGCCAGCAGCCGTCCCCCGGACAGCCAGGCCTATGGCTACACCTTC. It translates to CASSRPPDSQAYGYTF.

The chain is built from TRBV6-1 and TRBJ1-1; D might be TRBD1 (5 bases). CDR1 and CDR2 from the germline V gene are MNHNS and SASEGT. The V and J ends lost 3 bases and 4 bases respectively, with 9 bases between them. This CDR3 has 13 residues. The CDR3 DNA reads as TGTGCCAGCAGTGAGGCAGGGAGCACTGAAGCTTTCTTT. Translating it yields CASSEAGSTEAFF.

The rearrangement joins TRBV30 to TRBJ2-7, with TRBD2 as a possible D gene (5 bases). The V gene's germline CDR1 is GTSNPN and CDR2 SVGIG (reference sequence). The V and J ends lost 0 bases and 4 bases respectively, with 10 bases between them. This CDR3 comprises 13 residues. The CDR3 sequence is CAWSVWRGYEQYF. The CDR3 DNA follows: TGTGCCTGGAGTGTATGGCGCGGGTACGAGCAGTACTTC.

V usage is TRBV7-2 and J usage is TRBJ1-2, with D possibly TRBD1 on 5 matching bases. This CDR3 has 14 residues. Germline loops: CDR1 SGHTA, CDR2 FQGNSA. The V gene lost 1 base and the J gene lost 5 bases, with 11 bases spanning the gap. CDR3 sequence: CASSLVGGGYGYTF. The CDR3 DNA follows: TGTGCCAGCAGCTTAGTCGGTGGGGGATATGGCTACACCTTC.

The CDR3 is CATSDALAGHTDTQYF. CDR3 in DNA: TGTGCCACCAGTGATGCACTAGCGGGGCACACAGATACGCAGTATTTT. V gene TRBV24-1 combines with J gene TRBJ2-3; 10 bases are shared with TRBD2. The V and J ends lost 3 bases and 2 bases, in that order; junction bases with no gene match: 4. The V gene's germline CDR1 is KGHDR and CDR2 SFDVKD. This CDR3 contains 16 residues.

The J gene is TRBJ2-2, the V gene TRBV27, with 16 bases aligning to TRBD2. With V trimmed by 10 bases and J by 4 bases, 12 bases remained unmatched. The CDR3 loop spans 18 amino acids. Germline CDR1 is MNHEY and CDR2 is SMNVEV (reference sequence). CDR3 in amino acids: CATRVTGLAGGGTGELFF. CDR3 bases: TGTGCCACCCGTGTTACGGGACTAGCGGGAGGGGGCACCGGGGAGCTGTTTTTT.

The chain recombines TRBV9 with TRBJ1-1; D is possibly TRBD1 (5 bases). The germline V and J ends were trimmed by 0 bases and 2 bases, with 8 bases remaining between them. The CDR3 loop spans 14 amino acids. CDR1 and CDR2 (germline): SGDLS, YYNGEE. In nucleotides, the CDR3 is TGTGCCAGCAGCGTAGGACAGACCAACACTGAAGCTTTCTTT. Its translation: CASSVGQTNTEAFF.

The chain is built from TRBV3-1 (or the pseudogene TRBV3-2) and TRBJ2-1, with D perhaps TRBD1 (5 bases). Looked up from germline, CDR1 is LGHDT and CDR2 is YNNKEL (reference sequence). This CDR3 contains 15 residues. Trimming pared 1 base from V and 4 bases from J, leaving 11 bases between. This chain's CDR3 is CASSQGGGPYNEQFF. The CDR3 DNA follows: TGTGCCAGCAGCCAAGGGGGCGGCCCTTACAATGAGCAGTTCTTC.

In this sample, this clone turned up once. The CDR3 sequence is CASSSTSGRFQETQYF. DNA of the CDR3: TGTGCCAGCAGTTCCACTAGCGGGAGGTTCCAAGAGACCCAGTACTTC. The chain is built from TRBV28 and TRBJ2-5, with 12 bases identical to TRBD2. This CDR3 has 16 amino acids. The germline V gene has CDR1 MDHEN and CDR2 SYDVKM. V lost 4 bases to trimming and J lost 1 base; unmatched junction nucleotides: 4.

The V call is TRBV5-4, the J call TRBJ2-5; 10 nucleotides align to TRBD1. The CDR3 totals 16 residues. Germline CDR1 and CDR2: SGHNT and YYREEE (reference sequence). Germline trimming cut 3 bases from V and 7 bases from J; bases unmatched to any gene: 12. CDR3 nucleotides: TGTGCCAGCAGCTGGGCCGGGACAGGGGTGTTTGTGACCCAGTACTTC. This codes for CASSWAGTGVFVTQYF.

The chain is built from TRBV7-9 and TRBJ2-1; TRBD2 matches at 10 bases. The J segment lost 12 bases and the V segment lost 4 bases, leaving 12 bases of the junction unmatched. CDR1 is SEHNR, CDR2 FQNEAQ, per germline (reference sequence). CDR3 size: 15 residues. CDR3 in DNA: TGTGCCAGCAGCTCGTCAGCGGGAGGGAGGTTCGGGCAGTTCTTC. Its protein product is CASSSSAGGRFGQFF.

V is TRBV19 and J is TRBJ1-4; 8 bases agree with TRBD1. This CDR3 region has 13 residues. Germline assignment: CDR1 LNHDA and CDR2 SQIVND (reference sequence). V lost 4 bases to trimming and J lost 7 bases; unmatched junction nucleotides: 2. The CDR3 protein is CASSRQGPEKLFF. CDR3 in DNA: TGTGCCAGTAGTAGACAGGGGCCTGAAAAACTGTTTTTT. The full variable domain, with the rest looked up from reference TRBV19 and TRBJ1-4, is DGGITQSPKYLFRKEGQNVTLSCEQNLNHDAMYWYRQDPGQGLRLIYYSQIVNDFQKGDIAEGYSVSREKKESFPLTVTSAQKNPTAFYLCASSRQGPEKLFFGSGTQLSVL.

The J gene is TRBJ2-1, the V gene TRBV7-9; weak D call: TRBD2 (6 bases). Germline V CDR1 and CDR2: SEHNR, FQNEAQ (reference sequence). The CDR3 contains 18 residues. Trimming left V 2 bases short and J 5 bases short, with 22 bases between. CDR3 nucleotides: TGTGCCAGCAGCTTATTCAGGGCCCGAAAGTTAGCGGACAATGAGCAGTTCTTC. Translation gives CASSLFRARKLADNEQFF. Using reference TRBV7-9 and TRBJ2-1 for the parts outside the CDR3, the full variable domain is DTGVSQNPRHKITKRGQNVTFRCDPISEHNRLYWYRQTLGQGPEFLTYFQNEAQLEKSRLLSDRFSAERPKGSFSTLEIQRTEQGDSAMYLCASSLFRARKLADNEQFFGPGTRLTVL.

The chain uses TRBV28 and TRBJ1-2; 7 nucleotides align to TRBD1. The trim removed 5 bases at V and 5 bases at J, leaving 11 bases unmatched. From germline, CDR1 is MDHEN and CDR2 SYDVKM. There are 15 residues in the CDR3. CDR3 sequence reads: CASSPRGQVGYGYTF. The CDR3 DNA follows: TGTGCCAGCAGTCCAAGAGGACAGGTTGGGTATGGCTACACCTTC.

This clone was counted once. The same CDR3 arises from other DNA sequences in this sample as well. The chain combines TRBV7-2 with TRBJ1-2; a possible D gene is TRBD1 (5 bases). CDR3 length: 13 residues. Trimming removed 3 bases from V and 4 bases from J, with 9 bases in between. Looked up from germline, CDR1 is SGHTA and CDR2 is FQGNSA. Here the CDR3 DNA reads TGTGCCAGCAGCTTGCCAGGGATCTATGGCTACACCTTC. Translating it yields CASSLPGIYGYTF.

The chain carries TRBV10-3 and TRBJ2-3, with D possibly being TRBD1 (6 bases). The CDR3 is made up of 14 amino acids. Germline V CDR1 and CDR2: ENHRY, SYGVKD. V was pared by 6 bases and J by 0 bases, with 10 bases between. The CDR3 region has the DNA TGTGCCATCAGGGACAGACCTAGCACAGATACGCAGTATTTT. Its protein product is CAIRDRPSTDTQYF.

The chain uses TRBV5-1 and TRBJ2-1, with a possible D match to TRBD2 (5 bases). The CDR3 loop spans 15 amino acids. The germline CDR1 and CDR2 sequences are SGHRS and YFSETQ. V lost 0 bases and J lost 0, with 7 bases in between. DNA for the CDR3: TGCGCCAGCAGCTTGGTGGGAGTCTCCTACAATGAGCAGTTCTTC. It is translated as CASSLVGVSYNEQFF.

This chain connects TRBV5-1 to TRBJ2-2; the D is unclear. CDR3 length: 14 amino acids. In germline, CDR1 is SGHRS, CDR2 YFSETQ. V was pared by 0 bases and J by 5 bases, with 8 bases between. Written as DNA, the CDR3 is TGCGCCAGCAGCTTGGCGGCTTCGACCGGGGAGCTGTTTTTT. It translates to CASSLAASTGELFF.

The chain couples TRBV7-8 to TRBJ2-1, with D possibly TRBD1 on 6 matching bases. This CDR3 is 14 amino acids long. Germline V gene lookup returns CDR1 SGHVS and CDR2 FQNEAQ. V was pared by 1 base and J by 6 bases, with 10 bases between. CDR3 region: CASSLEGVINEQFF. The CDR3 bases are TGTGCCAGCAGCTTAGAGGGGGTTATCAATGAGCAGTTCTTC.

CDR3: CATTGQARRAPDTQYF. CDR3 coding DNA: TGTGCCACCACAGGACAAGCAAGGAGGGCCCCAGATACGCAGTATTTT. This rearrangement joins TRBV28 to TRBJ2-3, with D perhaps matching TRBD2 (6 bases). V lost 10 bases to trimming and J lost 4 bases, with 24 bases between them. This CDR3 has 16 amino acids. Germline V lookup: CDR1 MDHEN, CDR2 SYDVKM. The full variable domain, its missing parts supplied by reference TRBV28 and TRBJ2-3, is DVKVTQSSRYLVKRTGEKVFLECVQDMDHENMFWYRQDPGLGLRLIYFSYDVKMKEKGDIPEGYSVSREKKERFSLILESASTNQTSMYLCATTGQARRAPDTQYFGPGTRLTVL.